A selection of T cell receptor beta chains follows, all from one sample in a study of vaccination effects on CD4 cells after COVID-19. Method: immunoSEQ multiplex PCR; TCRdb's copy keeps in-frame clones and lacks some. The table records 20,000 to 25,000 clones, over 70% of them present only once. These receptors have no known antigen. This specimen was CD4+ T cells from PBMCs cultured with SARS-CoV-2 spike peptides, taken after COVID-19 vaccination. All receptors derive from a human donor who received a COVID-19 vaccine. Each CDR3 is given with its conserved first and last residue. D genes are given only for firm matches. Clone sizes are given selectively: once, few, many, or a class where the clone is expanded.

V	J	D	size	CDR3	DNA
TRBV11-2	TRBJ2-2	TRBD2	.	CASSLTKGLADTGELFF	TGTGCCAGCAGCCTAACTAAGGGACTAGCAGACACCGGGGAGCTGTTTTTT
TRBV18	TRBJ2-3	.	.	CASSLPNQRGTDTQYF	TGTGCCAGCTCACTACCGAACCAGCGGGGCACAGATACGCAGTATTTT
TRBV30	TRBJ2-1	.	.	CAWSVLGGKQFF	TGTGCCTGGAGTGTATTGGGGGGAAAGCAGTTCTTC
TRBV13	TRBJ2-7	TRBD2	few	CASSSTSGNGYEQYF	TGTGCCAGCAGCTCGACTAGCGGGAATGGTTACGAGCAGTACTTC
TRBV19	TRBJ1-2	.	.	CASSIVQGDYGYTF	TGTGCCAGTAGTATAGTTCAGGGAGATTATGGCTACACCTTC
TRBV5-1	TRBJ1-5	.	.	CASRLTDNQPQHF	TGCGCCAGCAGATTGACGGATAATCAGCCCCAGCATTTT
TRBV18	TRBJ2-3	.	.	CASSLSPSRRTTTDTQYF	TGTGCCAGCTCCCTATCACCTAGTCGGCGGACAACCACAGATACGCAGTATTTT
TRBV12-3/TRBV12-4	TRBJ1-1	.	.	CASIPLVGTEAFF	TGTGCCAGCATCCCTCTTGTGGGCACTGAAGCTTTCTTT
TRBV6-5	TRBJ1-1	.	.	CASSINGGAGTEAFF	TGTGCCAGCAGCATAAATGGGGGGGCCGGCACTGAAGCTTTCTTT
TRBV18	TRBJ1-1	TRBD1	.	CASSSEETGGTEAFF	TGTGCCAGCTCATCAGAAGAGACAGGGGGCACTGAAGCTTTCTTT
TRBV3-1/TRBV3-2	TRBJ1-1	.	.	CASSQETVITEAFF	TGTGCCAGCAGCCAAGAGACAGTGATCACTGAAGCTTTCTTT
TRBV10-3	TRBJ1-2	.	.	CAISGGTSTNYGYTF	TGTGCCATCAGTGGTGGGACATCCACTAACTATGGCTACACCTTC
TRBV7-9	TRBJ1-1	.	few	CASSFSVGRNTEAFF	TGTGCCAGCAGCTTTTCCGTTGGCAGGAACACTGAAGCTTTCTTT
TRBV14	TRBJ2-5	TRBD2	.	CASSQQRGNQETQYF	TGTGCCAGCAGCCAGCAGCGGGGAAACCAAGAGACCCAGTACTTC
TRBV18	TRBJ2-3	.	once	CASSPPSTDTQYF	TGTGCCAGCTCACCACCTAGCACAGATACGCAGTATTTT
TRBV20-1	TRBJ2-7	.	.	CSASVGPLYEQYF	TGCAGTGCTAGTGTTGGGCCCCTCTACGAGCAGTACTTC
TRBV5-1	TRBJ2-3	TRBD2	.	CASSEGLAGPTDTQYF	TGCGCCAGCAGCGAGGGACTAGCGGGGCCCACAGATACGCAGTATTTT
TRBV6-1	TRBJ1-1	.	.	CASSEGTLNTEAFF	TGTGCCAGCAGTGAGGGCACTCTGAACACTGAAGCTTTCTTT
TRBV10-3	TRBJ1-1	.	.	CAAKQGLNTEAFF	TGTGCCGCAAAACAGGGTTTGAACACTGAAGCTTTCTTT
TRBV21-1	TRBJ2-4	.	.	CASSKVTSGGASAKNIQYF	TGTGCCAGCAGCAAAGTTACTAGCGGGGGGGCTTCAGCCAAAAACATTCAGTACTTC
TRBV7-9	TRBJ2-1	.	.	CARKIGPLYNEQFF	TGTGCCAGAAAAATAGGGCCCTTATACAATGAGCAGTTCTTC
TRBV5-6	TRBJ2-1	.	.	CASSFRSYSYNEQFF	TGTGCCAGCAGCTTCCGATCGTACTCCTACAATGAGCAGTTCTTC
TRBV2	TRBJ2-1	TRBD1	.	CASNPMGAGGNEQFF	TGTGCCAGCAACCCCATGGGAGCAGGGGGCAATGAGCAGTTCTTC
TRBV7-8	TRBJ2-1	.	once	CASSLPRTANEQFF	TGTGCCAGCAGCTTACCCCGGACTGCCAATGAGCAGTTCTTC
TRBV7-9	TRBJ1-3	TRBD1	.	CASSLGQPRGNTIYF	TGTGCCAGCAGCCTGGGACAGCCTCGGGGAAACACCATATATTTT
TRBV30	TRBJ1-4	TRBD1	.	CAAYRGDANEKLFF	TGTGCCGCCTACAGGGGGGACGCTAATGAAAAACTGTTTTTT
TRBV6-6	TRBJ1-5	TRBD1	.	CASSYYGDRVQPQHF	TGTGCCAGCAGTTACTATGGGGACAGGGTACAGCCCCAGCATTTT
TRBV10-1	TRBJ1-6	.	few	CASTPDSWNNSPLHF	TGCGCCAGCACTCCGGACAGTTGGAATAATTCACCCCTCCACTTT
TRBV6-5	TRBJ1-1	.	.	CASRNQPNTEAFF	TGTGCCAGTCGAAATCAGCCGAACACTGAAGCTTTCTTT
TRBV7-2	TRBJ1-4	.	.	CASSLDGLANEKLFF	TGTGCCAGCAGCTTAGATGGATTGGCTAATGAAAAACTGTTTTTT
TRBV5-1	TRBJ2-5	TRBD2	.	CASSLGLAGGETQYF	TGCGCCAGCAGCTTGGGCCTAGCGGGGGGCGAGACCCAGTACTTC
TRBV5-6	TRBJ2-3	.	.	CASSSVAKGAGADTDTQYF	TGTGCCAGCAGCTCAGTCGCCAAGGGCGCGGGGGCAGACACAGATACGCAGTATTTT
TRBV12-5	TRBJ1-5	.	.	CASGLVNSGRPNQPQHF	TGTGCTAGTGGTTTGGTAAACTCCGGCAGACCTAATCAGCCCCAGCATTTT
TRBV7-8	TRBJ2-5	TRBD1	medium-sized	CASSETGTAQETQYF	TGTGCCAGCAGCGAGACCGGGACAGCACAAGAGACCCAGTACTTC
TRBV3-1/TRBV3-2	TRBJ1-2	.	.	CASSQIRNYGYTF	TGTGCCAGCAGCCAAATCCGGAACTATGGCTACACCTTC
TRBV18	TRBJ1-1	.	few	CASRVAMNTEAFF	TGTGCCAGCAGGGTAGCCATGAACACTGAAGCTTTCTTT
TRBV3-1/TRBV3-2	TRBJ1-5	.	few	CASSDNRINQPQHF	TGTGCCAGCAGCGACAACAGGATCAATCAGCCCCAGCATTTT
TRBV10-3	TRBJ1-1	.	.	CAITTTENTEAFF	TGTGCCATCACTACGACAGAGAACACTGAAGCTTTCTTT
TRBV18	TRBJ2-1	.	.	CASSPPPYATAFF	TGTGCCAGCTCACCACCCCCCTACGCTACGGCCTTCTTC
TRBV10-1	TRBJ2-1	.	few	CASSSGQNNEQFF	TGCGCCAGCAGTAGCGGACAGAACAATGAGCAGTTCTTC
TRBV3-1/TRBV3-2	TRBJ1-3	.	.	CASSNQGSSGNTIYF	TGTGCCAGCAGCAACCAGGGTTCGTCTGGAAACACCATATATTTT
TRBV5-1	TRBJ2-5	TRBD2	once	CASSKTSGYQETQYF	TGCGCCAGCAGCAAGACTAGCGGGTACCAAGAGACCCAGTACTTC
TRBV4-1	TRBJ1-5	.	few	CASSQVENSPRQPQHF	TGCGCCAGCAGCCAAGTAGAGAACTCTCCCCGGCAGCCCCAGCATTTT
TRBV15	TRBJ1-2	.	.	CATSRDLVYYYGYTF	TGTGCCACCAGCAGAGATCTTGTTTATTACTATGGCTACACCTTC
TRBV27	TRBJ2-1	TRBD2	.	CASRFSSGGASYNEQFF	TGTGCCAGCCGATTCTCTAGCGGGGGGGCTTCCTACAATGAGCAGTTCTTC
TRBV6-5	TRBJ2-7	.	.	CASVVDFYEQYF	TGTGCCAGCGTTGTAGATTTCTACGAGCAGTACTTC
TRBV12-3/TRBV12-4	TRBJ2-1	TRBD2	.	CASSLEGGSEQFF	TGTGCCAGCAGTTTAGAGGGCGGGAGTGAGCAGTTCTTC
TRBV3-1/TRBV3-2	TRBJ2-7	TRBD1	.	CASSKRGPWEQYF	TGTGCCAGCAGCAAAAGGGGGCCCTGGGAGCAGTACTTC
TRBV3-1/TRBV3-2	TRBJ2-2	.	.	CASSQDQTGGELFF	TGTGCCAGCAGCCAAGATCAGACTGGCGGGGAGCTGTTTTTT